The 3 T cell receptor beta chains given below trace back to one sample, sequenced in a study of chemoradiotherapy in HPV16-positive cancers. The protocol was immunoSEQ multiplex PCR, while the TCRdb copy is restricted to in-frame clones and leaves out a portion. The repertoire has approximately 4,000 clones, around 90% of them found once; the top ten carry over 3.5%. This sample comprised tumor tissue, obtained from a patient who underwent chemoradiotherapy. The receptors come from a human donor with HPV-associated anogenital cancer.

V and J are TRBV5-4 and TRBJ2-7; D is perhaps TRBD2 (6 bases). The CDR3 totals 13 residues. Trimming took 5 bases from V and 7 from J, leaving 16 bases between them. CDR1 SGHNT and CDR2 YYREEE come from the germline V gene (reference sequence). The CDR3 nucleotides read TGTGCCAGCAGTCCGGGTCCGCGGGGAGAGCAGTACTTC. Its protein product is CASSPGPRGEQYF.

This clone was observed once. As DNA, the CDR3 is TGTGCCTGGAGTGCCCTAGCGGGGGTCACAGATACGCAGTATTTT. The encoded protein is CAWSALAGVTDTQYF. V and J are TRBV30 and TRBJ2-3; 10 bases map to TRBD2. Per the germline V gene, CDR1 is GTSNPN and CDR2 is SVGIG (reference sequence). The ends lost 1 base at V and 2 bases at J; junction bases unmatched: 3. The CDR3 contains 15 residues.

The chain's CDR3 is CASSSDPGRLVVSPLHF. The CDR3, as DNA: TGCGCCAGCAGCTCCGATCCGGGGAGGCTTGTCGTTTCACCCCTCCACTTT. The rearrangement links TRBV5-1 to TRBJ1-6, with unresolved D. This CDR3 is 17 amino acids long. The germline V gene has CDR1 SGHRS and CDR2 YFSETQ. V was cut by 3 bases and J by 9 bases, with 22 bases left in between.